This TCR beta chain is from a study of CD8 T cells in Susac syndrome. Random hexamers were used to reverse transcribe an amount of about 0.45 to 1 ug RNA. TCRdb passed the immunoSEQ multiplex PCR reads through MiXCR, listing each CDR3 protein once. The sample contains 80,000 or so distinct CDR3 sequences, 93% of which appear only once. J gave up 10 bases and V 2 bases, and 5 bases lay outside the gene matches. The CDR3 totals 13 residues. From germline, CDR1 is MNHEY and CDR2 SVGAGI. FACS enriched CD8+ TEMRA cells, while bulk CD8+ and CD4+ were negatively isolated. The rearrangement links TRBV6-5 to TRBJ2-7; 10 bases are a match to TRBD1. The sequencing sample was made of CD4+ T cells from PBMCs. The clonotype was recovered from a human donor with Susac syndrome. CDR3 DNA: TGTGCCAGCAGTTACGACCGGACAGGGGGACAGTACTTC. Its translation: CASSYDRTGGQYF.